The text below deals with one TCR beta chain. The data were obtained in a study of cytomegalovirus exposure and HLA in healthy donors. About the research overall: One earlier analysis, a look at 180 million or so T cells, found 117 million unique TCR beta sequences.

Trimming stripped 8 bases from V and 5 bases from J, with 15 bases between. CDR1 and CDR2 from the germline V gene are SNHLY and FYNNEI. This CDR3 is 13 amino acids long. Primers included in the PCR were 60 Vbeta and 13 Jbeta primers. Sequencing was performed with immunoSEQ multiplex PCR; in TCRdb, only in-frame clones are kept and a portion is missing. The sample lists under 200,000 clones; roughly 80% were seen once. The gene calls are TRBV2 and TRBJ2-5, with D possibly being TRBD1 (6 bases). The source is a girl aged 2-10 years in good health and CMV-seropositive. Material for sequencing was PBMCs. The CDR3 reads CASVETGGETQYF. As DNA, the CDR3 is TGTGCCAGCGTGGAGACAGGCGGGGAGACCCAGTACTTC.